These T cell receptor beta chains were read from a single sample in a study of Ad26.COV2.S vaccination and SARS-CoV-2 variants. Clones were read by immunoSEQ multiplex PCR, and TCRdb kept only the in-frame ones, dropping some. The table shows about 400,000 clones, with under 90% occurring only once. Sequenced here: peripheral blood, sampled in a trial of Ad26.COV2.S vaccine versus placebo. These TCRs come from a person aged 18-60 years who received the Ad26.COV2.S COVID-19 vaccine or a placebo. The conserved cysteine and the conserved F or W are not part of the CDR3 here. Clone size is shown for a subset of rows, as once, few, many or a class of expanded clone.

v_call: TRBV5-4
clone_size: -
j_call: TRBJ2-5
cdr3_length: 15
cdr3_aa: ASSLGTSGRIAETQY

v_call: TRBV27
clone_size: few
j_call: TRBJ1-5
cdr3_length: 11
cdr3_aa: AGTRDGNQPQH

v_call: TRBV6-2/TRBV6-3
clone_size: -
j_call: TRBJ2-7
cdr3_length: 16
cdr3_aa: ASSYSFWVAGVGYEQY

v_call: TRBV11-2
clone_size: -
j_call: TRBJ2-7
cdr3_length: 9
cdr3_aa: ASSSGGQLH

v_call: TRBV24-1
clone_size: -
j_call: TRBJ2-1
cdr3_length: 14
cdr3_aa: ATSEPTSGNWGEQF

v_call: TRBV18
clone_size: many
j_call: TRBJ2-2
cdr3_length: 14
cdr3_aa: ASSPRGPANTGELF

v_call: TRBV7-9
clone_size: few
j_call: TRBJ1-2
cdr3_length: 11
cdr3_aa: ASSLSQGEGYT

v_call: TRBV5-1
clone_size: -
j_call: TRBJ2-3
cdr3_length: 14
cdr3_aa: ASSLVLAGGADTQY

v_call: TRBV6-6
clone_size: -
j_call: TRBJ1-1
cdr3_length: 11
cdr3_aa: AIRPRTPSEAF

v_call: TRBV3-1/TRBV3-2
clone_size: -
j_call: TRBJ2-2
cdr3_length: 11
cdr3_aa: ASSQARAGELF

v_call: TRBV12-3/TRBV12-4
clone_size: few
j_call: TRBJ1-5
cdr3_length: 10
cdr3_aa: ASSFGNQPQH

v_call: TRBV6-5
clone_size: -
j_call: TRBJ1-5
cdr3_length: 12
cdr3_aa: ASSLTLSNQPQH

v_call: TRBV7-2
clone_size: -
j_call: TRBJ2-7
cdr3_length: 14
cdr3_aa: ASSFDGTSGSHEQY

v_call: TRBV7-5
clone_size: -
j_call: TRBJ2-1
cdr3_length: 14
cdr3_aa: ARSLAETGGVNEQF

v_call: TRBV5-1
clone_size: -
j_call: TRBJ1-4
cdr3_length: 13
cdr3_aa: ASSLAWQSDEKLF

v_call: TRBV27
clone_size: -
j_call: TRBJ1-1
cdr3_length: 12
cdr3_aa: ASRKDRMNTEAF

v_call: TRBV28
clone_size: -
j_call: TRBJ1-2
cdr3_length: 10
cdr3_aa: ASSAQGRGYT

v_call: TRBV7-9
clone_size: -
j_call: TRBJ2-6
cdr3_length: 16
cdr3_aa: ASTSGDRSISGANVLT

v_call: TRBV6-2/TRBV6-3
clone_size: -
j_call: TRBJ1-2
cdr3_length: 9
cdr3_aa: ASSQGQGYT

v_call: TRBV5-6
clone_size: -
j_call: TRBJ2-3
cdr3_length: 12
cdr3_aa: ASSTGTSLDTQY

v_call: TRBV7-6
clone_size: -
j_call: TRBJ2-2
cdr3_length: 17
cdr3_aa: ASSLQGLAESWGTGELF

v_call: TRBV5-5
clone_size: -
j_call: TRBJ2-1
cdr3_length: 13
cdr3_aa: ASSPGQGAYNEQF

v_call: TRBV7-6
clone_size: -
j_call: TRBJ2-3
cdr3_length: 12
cdr3_aa: ASSLGPRTDTQY

v_call: TRBV6-6
clone_size: once
j_call: TRBJ1-1
cdr3_length: 11
cdr3_aa: ASSYSFDTEAF

v_call: TRBV7-2
clone_size: -
j_call: TRBJ2-1
cdr3_length: 12
cdr3_aa: ASSPGREGHEQF

v_call: TRBV6-5
clone_size: -
j_call: TRBJ1-5
cdr3_length: 12
cdr3_aa: ASRRDTGNQPQH

v_call: TRBV4-3
clone_size: -
j_call: TRBJ2-2
cdr3_length: 15
cdr3_aa: ASSHSDRVVSTGELF

v_call: TRBV9
clone_size: -
j_call: TRBJ2-7
cdr3_length: 12
cdr3_aa: ASSVEREGYEQY

v_call: TRBV12-3/TRBV12-4
clone_size: -
j_call: TRBJ1-5
cdr3_length: 10
cdr3_aa: ASSYRSQPQH

v_call: TRBV18
clone_size: -
j_call: TRBJ1-5
cdr3_length: 12
cdr3_aa: ASSPTGRNQPQH

v_call: TRBV4-1
clone_size: -
j_call: TRBJ2-3
cdr3_length: 12
cdr3_aa: ASSRGILGDTQY

v_call: TRBV5-1
clone_size: -
j_call: TRBJ1-1
cdr3_length: 13
cdr3_aa: ASSFDRIQRAEAF

v_call: TRBV18
clone_size: -
j_call: TRBJ1-5
cdr3_length: 13
cdr3_aa: ASSPRGTGDQPQH

v_call: TRBV5-6
clone_size: once
j_call: TRBJ2-7
cdr3_length: 9
cdr3_aa: ASSLVSTQY

v_call: TRBV18
clone_size: once
j_call: TRBJ1-4
cdr3_length: 12
cdr3_aa: ASSPTEPREKLF

v_call: TRBV6-6
clone_size: -
j_call: TRBJ1-5
cdr3_length: 13
cdr3_aa: ASSLDGHSNQPQH

v_call: TRBV6-1
clone_size: few
j_call: TRBJ1-5
cdr3_length: 13
cdr3_aa: ASSETGNSNQPQH

v_call: TRBV5-4
clone_size: -
j_call: TRBJ1-2
cdr3_length: 12
cdr3_aa: ASSPDRVVYGYT

v_call: TRBV5-4
clone_size: -
j_call: TRBJ2-3
cdr3_length: 11
cdr3_aa: ATAGKYGDTQY

v_call: TRBV10-3
clone_size: -
j_call: TRBJ1-2
cdr3_length: 11
cdr3_aa: AIGYTTNYGYT

v_call: TRBV6-6
clone_size: once
j_call: TRBJ1-1
cdr3_length: 13
cdr3_aa: ASRSNWDSADEAF